The 9 T cell receptor beta chains given below trace back to one sample, sequenced in a study of T cell clones after liver transplantation. The protocol was immunoSEQ multiplex PCR, while the TCRdb copy is restricted to in-frame clones and leaves out a portion. The sample lists approximately 50,000 clones; about 67% were seen once. The sample here was CD4+ T cells from blood, taken more than 52 months after liver transplant. The receptors derive from a human patient who received a liver transplant. Some T cells may be transferred from the graft donor.

The chain uses TRBV19 and TRBJ1-3; D gene unclear. The V and J ends lost 1 base and 2 bases respectively, with 9 bases between them. The V gene's germline CDR1 is LNHDA and CDR2 SQIVND (reference sequence). CDR3 size: 15 residues. CDR3 amino acids: CASSIAPATGNTIYF. In nucleotides, the CDR3 is TGTGCCAGTAGTATAGCCCCAGCGACTGGAAACACCATATATTTT.

V usage is TRBV15 and J usage is TRBJ1-4, with TRBD1 matching 11 bases. Germline loops: CDR1 LNHNV, CDR2 YYDKDF (reference sequence). With 1 base clipped from V and 8 bases from J, the junction kept 9 bases outside the gene matches. The length of the CDR3 is 17 residues. The CDR3 sequence: CATSRVGQGGRGEKLFF. Written as DNA, the CDR3 is TGTGCCACCAGCAGAGTGGGACAGGGGGGAAGGGGCGAAAAACTGTTTTTT.

The chain couples TRBV14 to TRBJ1-1, with D perhaps matching TRBD1 (6 bases). This CDR3 is 13 amino acids long. Trimming shortened V by 0 bases and J by 6 bases, and 8 bases separated the two germline ends. Germline V gives CDR1 SGHDN, CDR2 FVKESK. The CDR3 loop is CASSQDNRAEAFF. The CDR3 nucleotides read TGTGCCAGCAGCCAAGATAACAGGGCTGAAGCTTTCTTT. The full variable domain, rest sourced from reference TRBV14 and TRBJ1-1, is EAGVTQFPSHSVIEKGQTVTLRCDPISGHDNLYWYRRVMGKEIKFLLHFVKESKQDESGMPNNRFLAERTGGTYSTLKVQPAELEDSGVYFCASSQDNRAEAFFGQGTRLTVV.

This clone was found a few times. The chain combines TRBV5-1 with TRBJ1-4; maybe TRBD1 (5 bases). This CDR3 is 14 amino acids long. The ends were cut back, 2 bases at V and 8 bases at J, with 13 bases in the middle. Per germline, CDR1 SGHRS and CDR2 YFSETQ. The CDR3 sequence is CASSLGTVGEKLFF. The CDR3 DNA sequence: TGCGCCAGCAGCTTAGGGACGGTGGGCGAAAAACTGTTTTTT.

As to this clone: Its ends do not fully match the called genes, so a read error is possible. The CDR3 DNA sequence: TGCACCAGCAGCTTACTTCAGGGGGCGCAGGGCTACACCTTC. The encoded protein is CTSSLLQGAQGYTF. This sequence joins TRBV5-1 and TRBJ1-2; 8 bases fit TRBD1. Germline values: CDR1 SGHRS, CDR2 YFSETQ. The CDR3 spans 14 residues.

This chain connects TRBV4-2 to TRBJ2-3, with 9 nucleotides matching TRBD2. J gave up 5 bases and V 0 bases, and 12 bases lay outside the gene matches. CDR1 is LGHNA, CDR2 YNFKEQ, per germline. The CDR3 has 18 amino acids. CDR3 bases: TGTGCCAGCAGCCAAGAACCCCGCAGCGGGGGGCGGGGAGATACGCAGTATTTT. Translating it yields CASSQEPRSGGRGDTQYF.

The V gene is TRBV7-8, the J gene TRBJ2-3; no reliable D call. The CDR3 consists of 17 residues. Between the trimmed V and J ends, which lost 1 base and 0 bases, there was a span of 14 bases. Germline V lookup: CDR1 SGHVS, CDR2 FQNEAQ. CDR3 in amino acids: CASSLDTGVLSTDTQYF. DNA for the CDR3: TGTGCCAGCAGCTTAGATACTGGGGTCCTTAGCACAGATACGCAGTATTTT.

The CDR3: CASSPYTLLIPIYEQYF. The CDR3 DNA reads as TGTGCCAGCAGCCCATATACCCTTCTGATCCCAATTTACGAGCAGTACTTC. The chain has TRBV11-2 and TRBJ2-7, with no clear D. Trimming shortened V by 5 bases and J by 4 bases, and 24 bases separated the two germline ends. The CDR3 is 17 amino acids. The V gene's germline CDR1 is SGHAT and CDR2 FQNNGV.

This sequence joins TRBV25-1 and TRBJ2-3; 7 bases align to TRBD1. Germline V CDR1 and CDR2: MGHDK, SYGVNS. The CDR3 covers 15 residues. V was clipped by 3 bases and J by 5 bases; unmatched bases: 8. CDR3 sequence: CASSEPGQLGDTQYF. The DNA for the CDR3 is TGTGCCAGCAGTGAGCCGGGACAGCTCGGAGATACGCAGTATTTT.